The clone carrying this T cell receptor (beta chain) showed up just once. These data originate in a study of shared clonotypes between healthy human individuals. The wider study: Three plates were used per donor for CD4 naive, three for CD4 memory, two for CD8 naive and one for CD8 memory.

V lost 5 bases to trimming and J lost 3 bases, with 16 bases between them. The germline gives CDR1 PRHDT, CDR2 FYEKMQ (reference sequence). This CDR3 comprises 15 residues. TCRdb's copy holds only in-frame clones and misses some; the assay was immunoSEQ multiplex PCR. The sample lists under 1 million clones, 95% to 97% seen once, with over 0.2% in the top ten. CD45RO-negative, CCR7-positively selected cells formed the naive CD8 fraction, excluding terminally differentiated effector memory CD45RA+ cells. The TCR was taken from a man aged 30-40 years in good health. This chain links TRBV13 with TRBJ2-5, with D tentatively TRBD2 (6 bases). Material: naive CD8+ T cells sorted from blood. The CDR3 coding sequence is TGTGCCAGCAGCACACTCGGACTACAAGAAGAGACCCAGTACTTC. Its protein product is CASSTLGLQEETQYF.